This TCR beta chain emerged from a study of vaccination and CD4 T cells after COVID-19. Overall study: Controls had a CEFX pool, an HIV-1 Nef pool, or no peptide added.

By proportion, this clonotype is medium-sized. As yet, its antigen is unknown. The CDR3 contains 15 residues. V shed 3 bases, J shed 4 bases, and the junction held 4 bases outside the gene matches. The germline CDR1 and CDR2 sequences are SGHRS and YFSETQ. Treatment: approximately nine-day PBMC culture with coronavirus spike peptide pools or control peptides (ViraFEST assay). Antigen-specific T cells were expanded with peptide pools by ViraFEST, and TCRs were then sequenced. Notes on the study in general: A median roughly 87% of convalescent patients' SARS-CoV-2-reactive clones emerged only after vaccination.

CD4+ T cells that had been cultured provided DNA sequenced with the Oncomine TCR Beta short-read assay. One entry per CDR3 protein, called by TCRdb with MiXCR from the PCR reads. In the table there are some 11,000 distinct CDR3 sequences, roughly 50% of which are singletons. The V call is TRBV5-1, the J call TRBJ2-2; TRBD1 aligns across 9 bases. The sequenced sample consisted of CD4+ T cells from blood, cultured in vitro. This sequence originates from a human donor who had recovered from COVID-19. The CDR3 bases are TGCGCCAGCAGCTCACAGGGGGCCGGCACCGGGGAGCTGTTTTTT. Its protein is CASSSQGAGTGELFF.